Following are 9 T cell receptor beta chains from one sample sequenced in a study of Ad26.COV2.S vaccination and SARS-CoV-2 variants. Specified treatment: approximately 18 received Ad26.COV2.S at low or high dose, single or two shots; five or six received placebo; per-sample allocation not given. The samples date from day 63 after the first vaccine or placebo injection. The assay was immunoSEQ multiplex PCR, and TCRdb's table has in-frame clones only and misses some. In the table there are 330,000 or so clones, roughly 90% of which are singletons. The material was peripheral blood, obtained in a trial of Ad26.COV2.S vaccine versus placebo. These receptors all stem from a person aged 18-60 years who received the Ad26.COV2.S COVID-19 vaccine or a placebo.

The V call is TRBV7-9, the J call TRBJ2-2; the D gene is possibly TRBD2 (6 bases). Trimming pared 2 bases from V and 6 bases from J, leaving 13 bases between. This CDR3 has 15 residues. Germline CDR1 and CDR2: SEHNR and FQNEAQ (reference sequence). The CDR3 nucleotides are TGTGCCAGCAGCTTACGTCTCAGGGACTCCGGGGAGCTGTTTTTT. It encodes CASSLRLRDSGELFF.

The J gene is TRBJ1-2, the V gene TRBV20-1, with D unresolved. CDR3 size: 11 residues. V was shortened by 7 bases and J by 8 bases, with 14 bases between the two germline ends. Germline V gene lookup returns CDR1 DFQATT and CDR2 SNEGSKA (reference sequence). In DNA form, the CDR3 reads TGCAGTGGTCCCGTACCGGGCGGCTACACCTTC. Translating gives CSGPVPGGYTF.

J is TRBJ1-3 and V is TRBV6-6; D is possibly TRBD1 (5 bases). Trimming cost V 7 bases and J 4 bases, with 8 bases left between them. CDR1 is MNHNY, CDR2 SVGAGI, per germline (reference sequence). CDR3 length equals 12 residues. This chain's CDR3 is CASTRQGNTIYF. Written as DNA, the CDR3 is TGTGCCAGCACCAGACAGGGAAACACCATATATTTT.

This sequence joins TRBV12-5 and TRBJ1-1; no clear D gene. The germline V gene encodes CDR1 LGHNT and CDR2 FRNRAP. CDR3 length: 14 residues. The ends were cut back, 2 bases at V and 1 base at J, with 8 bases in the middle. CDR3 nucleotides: TGTGCTAGTGGTTTGTGGCAGAAGAACACTGAAGCTTTCTTT. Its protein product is CASGLWQKNTEAFF.

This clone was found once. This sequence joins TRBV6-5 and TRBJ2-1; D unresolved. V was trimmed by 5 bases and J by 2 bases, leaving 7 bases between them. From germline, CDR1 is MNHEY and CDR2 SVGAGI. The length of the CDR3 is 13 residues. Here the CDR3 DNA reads TGTGCCAGCAGTACGGACCCCTACAATGAGCAGTTCTTC. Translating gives CASSTDPYNEQFF.

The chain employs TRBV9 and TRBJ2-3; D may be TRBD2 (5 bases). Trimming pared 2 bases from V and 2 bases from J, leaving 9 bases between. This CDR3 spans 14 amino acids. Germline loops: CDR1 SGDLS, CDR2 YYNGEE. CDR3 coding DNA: TGTGCCAGCAGCGTGGGCGGGTTCACAGATACGCAGTATTTT. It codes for CASSVGGFTDTQYF.

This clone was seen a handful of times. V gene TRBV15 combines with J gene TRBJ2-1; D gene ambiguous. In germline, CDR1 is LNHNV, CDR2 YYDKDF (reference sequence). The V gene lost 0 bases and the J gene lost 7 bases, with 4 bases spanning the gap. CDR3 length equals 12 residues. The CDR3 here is CATSREQNEQFF. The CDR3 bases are TGTGCCACCAGCAGAGAGCAAAATGAGCAGTTCTTC.

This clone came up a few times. CDR3 nucleotide sequence: TGTGCCAGCAGCCAGTGGGCTGGCCCCGAATTGCATCAGCCCCAGCATTTT. This encodes CASSQWAGPELHQPQHF. The chain recombines TRBV27 with TRBJ1-5; D is unresolved. This CDR3 is 17 amino acids long. Trimming removed 6 bases from V and 5 bases from J, with 23 bases in between. Germline V gene data show CDR1 as MNHEY and CDR2 as SMNVEV (reference sequence).

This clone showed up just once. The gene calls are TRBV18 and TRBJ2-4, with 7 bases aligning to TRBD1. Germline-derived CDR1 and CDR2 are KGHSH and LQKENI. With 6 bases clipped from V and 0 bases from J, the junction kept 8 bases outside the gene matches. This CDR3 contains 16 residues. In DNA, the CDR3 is TGTGCCAGCTCCCGGGACAGAAAATTAGCCAAAAACATTCAGTACTTC. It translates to CASSRDRKLAKNIQYF.